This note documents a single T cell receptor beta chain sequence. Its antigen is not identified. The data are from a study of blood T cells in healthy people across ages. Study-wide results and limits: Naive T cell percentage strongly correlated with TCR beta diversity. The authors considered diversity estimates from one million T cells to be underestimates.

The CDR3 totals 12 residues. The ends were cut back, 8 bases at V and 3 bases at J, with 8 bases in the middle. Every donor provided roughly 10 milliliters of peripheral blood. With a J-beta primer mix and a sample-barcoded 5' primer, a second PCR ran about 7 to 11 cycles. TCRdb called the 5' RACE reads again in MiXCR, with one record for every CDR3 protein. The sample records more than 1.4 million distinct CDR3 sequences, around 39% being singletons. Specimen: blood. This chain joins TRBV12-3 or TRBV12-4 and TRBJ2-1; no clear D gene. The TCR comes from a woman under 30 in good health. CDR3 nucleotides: TGTGCCAGCCACCTAAACTACAATGAGCAGTTCTTC. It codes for CASHLNYNEQFF.